Shown below are 2 T cell receptor beta chains from a single sample sequenced in a study of immune evolution from preneoplasia to lung adenocarcinoma (dated by TCRdb to 2020 to 2022). The library was prepared using the immunoSEQ multiplex PCR assay. This is the immuneACCESS table as TCRdb keeps it, with only in-frame sequences that have V and J called. A part of the clones is gone; compared with another copy, unresolved V genes explain less than half, and the rest is unexplained. The sample records 9,000 to 13,000 clones, 82% of which are singletons. The ten largest clones take up 1.5% to 2% of the sample. The sample taken for sequencing was FFPE minimally invasive lung adenocarcinoma tissue. Interpreted using the paper, the cell subset or site label stands for: micro-invasive lung adenocarcinoma (MIA). The origin of the receptors is a person aged 65 to 85 with lung adenocarcinoma.

The chain joins TRBV6-5 to TRBJ1-2; tentative D call: TRBD1 (5 bases). Per germline, CDR1 MNHEY and CDR2 SVGAGI. The V and J ends lost 6 bases and 3 bases respectively, with 17 bases between them. The CDR3 sequence is 15 residues long. This chain's CDR3 is CASRRVGTNHYGYTF. CDR3 in DNA: TGTGCCAGCAGGCGCGTCGGGACGAACCACTATGGCTACACCTTC.

The rearrangement links TRBV6-5 to TRBJ2-2; 9 bases match TRBD1. CDR3 length: 14 residues. Germline V gene data show CDR1 as MNHEY and CDR2 as SVGAGI. V lost 5 bases to trimming and J lost 9 bases; unmatched junction nucleotides: 7. CDR3 sequence: CASSDRGSFRELFF. In nucleotides, the CDR3 is TGTGCCAGCAGTGACAGGGGGTCATTCCGGGAGCTGTTTTTT.